These 7 T cell receptor beta chains share one sample of origin, sequenced in a study of T-cell reconstitution after alpha-beta-depleted transplantation in children. Using unique molecular identifiers, the investigators prepared the TCRbeta library. TCRdb processed the PCR reads anew with MiXCR; each CDR3 protein has one entry. The repertoire holds approximately 490,000 distinct CDR3 sequences, with around 12% as singletons. The material sequenced was PBMCs from the stem cell graft donor, taken from the stem cell graft. The receptor set was obtained from a human donor who donated a stem cell graft to a child with combined immunodeficiency.

This clonotype has more than one count but fewer than ten. This chain connects TRBV5-1 to TRBJ1-1, with D unclear. V was shortened by 5 bases and J by 5 bases, with 13 bases between the two germline ends. The CDR3 runs to 13 residues. The germline CDR1 and CDR2 sequences are SGHRS and YFSETQ. CDR3 amino acids: CASRLTPGTEAFF. The CDR3 coding sequence is TGCGCCAGCAGGCTGACCCCTGGGACTGAAGCTTTCTTT.

This clonotype has a handful of counts. For the CDR3, the DNA is TGCGCCAGCAGCTCCCGGTGGGGAGGTCAGAAGGCCGGGGAGCTGTTTTTT. It yields the protein CASSSRWGGQKAGELFF. The rearrangement links TRBV5-1 to TRBJ2-2, with D possibly being TRBD2 (6 bases). Trimming shortened V by 3 bases and J by 6 bases, and 21 bases separated the two germline ends. CDR3 length: 17 residues. CDR1 SGHRS and CDR2 YFSETQ come from the germline V gene. The full variable domain, completed using reference TRBV5-1 and TRBJ2-2, is KAGVTQTPRYLIKTRGQQVTLSCSPISGHRSVSWYQQTPGQGLQFLFEYFSETQRNKGNFPGRFSGRQFSNSRSEMNVSTLELGDSALYLCASSSRWGGQKAGELFFGEGSRLTVL.

The chain is built from TRBV6-5 and TRBJ2-4, with 8 bases lining up with TRBD2. The CDR3 runs to 15 residues. Trimming took 0 bases from V and 5 from J; bases not matched to a gene: 3. Germline CDR1 and CDR2: MNHEY and SVGAGI. The CDR3 spells CASSYSIAGQNIQYF. The DNA of the CDR3 is TGTGCCAGCAGTTACTCAATAGCGGGACAAAACATTCAGTACTTC.

The table lists this clonotype with a few counts. The chain carries TRBV12-3 or TRBV12-4 and TRBJ2-2; 7 bases are shared with TRBD2. V lost 5 bases to trimming and J lost 8 bases; unmatched junction nucleotides: 8. The CDR3 is 14 residues long. The CDR3 reads CASSPVGGVGELFF. The CDR3 region has the DNA TGTGCCAGCAGTCCCGTTGGGGGGGTAGGGGAGCTGTTTTTT.

This sequence joins TRBV5-1 and TRBJ2-7; D possibly corresponds to TRBD1 (6 bases). V was pared by 5 bases and J by 6 bases, with 12 bases between. CDR3 length: 12 residues. Germline loops: CDR1 SGHRS, CDR2 YFSETQ. The CDR3: CASSLEGVEQYF. The CDR3 DNA reads TGCGCCAGCAGTCTCGAGGGGGTCGAGCAGTACTTC. The whole variable domain, remainder taken from reference TRBV5-1 and TRBJ2-7, is KAGVTQTPRYLIKTRGQQVTLSCSPISGHRSVSWYQQTPGQGLQFLFEYFSETQRNKGNFPGRFSGRQFSNSRSEMNVSTLELGDSALYLCASSLEGVEQYFGPGTRLTVT.

The chain has TRBV5-1 and TRBJ2-2; 14 nucleotides align to TRBD2. V gave up 4 bases and J gave up 0 bases; unmatched junction bases: 5. This CDR3 is built from 18 residues. Germline CDR1 and CDR2: SGHRS and YFSETQ. The CDR3 loop reads CASSVPTSGGANTGELFF. CDR3 sequence (DNA): TGCGCCAGCAGCGTTCCGACTAGCGGGGGGGCGAACACCGGGGAGCTGTTTTTT.

This clonotype came up a few times. The V and J genes are TRBV6-1 and TRBJ1-5; TRBD1 agrees at 10 bases. The CDR3 runs to 15 residues. Trimming at V came to 5 bases and at J to 7 bases, leaving 8 bases not matched to a gene. Germline CDR1 reads MNHNS; CDR2 reads SASEGT. The CDR3 reads CASSRDRGGGQPQHF. The CDR3 DNA sequence: TGTGCCAGCAGTCGGGACAGGGGAGGGGGCCAGCCCCAGCATTTT.